These 22 T cell receptor beta chains were sequenced from one sample in a study of Tregs in tolerant kidney transplant recipients. Mixed chimerism was transient after nonmyeloablative marrow transplants from related graft donors. Here immunoSEQ multiplex PCR was the method, and the copy in TCRdb shows in-frame clones only, minus some. The repertoire holds about 21,000 clones, with 81% as singletons. Sequenced here: CD8+ T cells from blood (PBMCs), sampled 6 months after the transplant. These receptors came from a human patient who received a combined kidney and bone marrow transplant. Among the T cells, some may be from the graft donor.

This clone was detected only once. The rearrangement links TRBV5-1 to TRBJ2-1; TRBD1 is a possible D gene (5 bases). V gave up 2 bases and J gave up 8 bases, with 14 bases separating them. Germline V gene sequence: CDR1 SGHRS, CDR2 YFSETQ. The CDR3 sequence is 14 residues long. In DNA form, the CDR3 reads TGCGCCAGCAGCTTAATTGGCAGGGCCGATGAGCAGTTCTTC. Its translation: CASSLIGRADEQFF. Combining the CDR3 with reference TRBV5-1 and TRBJ2-1 gives the whole variable domain KAGVTQTPRYLIKTRGQQVTLSCSPISGHRSVSWYQQTPGQGLQFLFEYFSETQRNKGNFPGRFSGRQFSNSRSEMNVSTLELGDSALYLCASSLIGRADEQFFGPGTRLTVL.

The rearrangement joins TRBV29-1 to TRBJ2-7; D is perhaps TRBD1 (6 bases). The V end lost 6 bases, the J end lost 9 bases, and 15 bases lay between the germline ends. This CDR3 is 11 amino acids long. From germline, CDR1 is SQVTM and CDR2 ANQGSEA. CDR3 protein: CSVPTGYGQYF. For the CDR3, the DNA is TGCAGCGTGCCAACAGGGTATGGGCAGTACTTC.

The CDR3 sequence: CATWLPSTDTQYF. The CDR3 DNA reads as TGTGCCACCTGGCTCCCTAGCACAGATACGCAGTATTTT. The chain recombines TRBV15 with TRBJ2-3; D is ambiguous. The CDR3 is 13 residues long. Per the germline V gene, CDR1 is LNHNV and CDR2 is YYDKDF (reference sequence). Trimming stripped 8 bases from V and 0 bases from J, with 9 bases between.

This clone was counted once. This chain joins TRBV7-9 and TRBJ1-1; D gene ambiguous. Trimming took 3 bases from V and 3 from J, leaving 8 bases between them. This CDR3 has 13 residues. The germline CDR1 and CDR2 sequences are SEHNR and FQNEAQ (reference sequence). The CDR3 coding sequence is TGTGCCAGCAGCTTGTACACCGACACTGAAGCTTTCTTT. Amino acids: CASSLYTDTEAFF.

This clone was recorded a few times. The chain recombines TRBV9 with TRBJ2-7; 9 positions agree with TRBD2. CDR1 SGDLS and CDR2 YYNGEE come from the germline V gene. V trimming: 4 bases; J trimming: 0 bases; junction bases outside the gene matches: 8. This CDR3 spans 16 amino acids. The CDR3 protein is CASSWELAGSSYEQYF. The CDR3 coding sequence is TGTGCCAGCAGCTGGGAGCTAGCGGGAAGCTCCTACGAGCAGTACTTC.

The chain employs TRBV30 and TRBJ2-1; possibly TRBD2 for D (6 bases). This CDR3 has 13 amino acids. Looked up from germline, CDR1 is GTSNPN and CDR2 is SVGIG (reference sequence). V dropped 0 bases and J dropped 13 bases, with 16 bases sitting between them. CDR3 bases: TGTGCCTGGAGTGTGGAGGGGAGGCAAGCCCAGTTCTTC. Protein sequence: CAWSVEGRQAQFF.

This clone was seen a handful of times. The genes are TRBV5-4 and TRBJ2-7, with 8 bases that match TRBD2. The CDR3 runs 14 residues. From germline, CDR1 is SGHNT and CDR2 YYREEE (reference sequence). With V trimmed by 3 bases and J by 5 bases, 7 bases remained unmatched. CDR3 loop: CASSWGRGGNEQYF. CDR3 bases: TGTGCCAGCAGCTGGGGACGGGGGGGTAACGAGCAGTACTTC.

The rearrangement uses TRBV9 and TRBJ1-1, with D possibly TRBD1 on 5 matching bases. The CDR3 has 14 residues. Germline loops: CDR1 SGDLS, CDR2 YYNGEE. V lost 4 bases and J 4 bases, leaving 14 bases between the germline ends. The CDR3 loop reads CASSPRQISTEAFF. The CDR3 DNA reads TGTGCCAGCAGCCCAAGACAGATTAGCACTGAAGCTTTCTTT.

This clone was observed a few times. This chain links TRBV19 with TRBJ1-2, with 7 positions matching TRBD1. The ends lost 3 bases at V and 4 bases at J; junction bases unmatched: 5. The CDR3 has 14 residues. Germline V gene lookup returns CDR1 LNHDA and CDR2 SQIVND (reference sequence). The CDR3 protein is CASSIAGGGYGYTF. The CDR3 DNA reads TGTGCCAGTAGTATTGCAGGGGGAGGCTATGGCTACACCTTC. Combining the CDR3 with reference TRBV19 and TRBJ1-2 gives the whole variable domain DGGITQSPKYLFRKEGQNVTLSCEQNLNHDAMYWYRQDPGQGLRLIYYSQIVNDFQKGDIAEGYSVSREKKESFPLTVTSAQKNPTAFYLCASSIAGGGYGYTFGSGTRLTVV.

This clone has more than one count but fewer than ten. The chain recombines TRBV5-4 with TRBJ1-2, with unresolved D. This CDR3 has 14 amino acids. V lost 4 bases and J 5 bases, leaving 15 bases between the germline ends. Looked up from germline, CDR1 is SGHNT and CDR2 is YYREEE (reference sequence). The CDR3 region is CASSVGGGEYGYTF. Written as DNA, the CDR3 is TGTGCCAGCAGCGTAGGCGGAGGAGAGTATGGCTACACCTTC.

The rearrangement joins TRBV6-1 to TRBJ1-4; 9 bases are a match to TRBD1. V was pared by 7 bases and J by 5 bases, with 8 bases of the junction left unmatched. CDR3 length: 15 residues. Germline lookup yields CDR1 MNHNS and CDR2 SASEGT. CDR3 coding DNA: TGTGCCAGCACCTCGGGACAGGGCCTAAATGAAAAACTGTTTTTT. This encodes CASTSGQGLNEKLFF.

CDR3 in amino acids: CASSAGTSDSTDTQYF. In DNA, the CDR3 is TGTGCCAGCAGCGCCGGGACTAGCGATAGCACAGATACGCAGTATTTT. J is TRBJ2-3 and V is TRBV9; 10 bases fit TRBD2. With 3 bases clipped from V and 0 bases from J, the junction kept 4 bases outside the gene matches. CDR1 is SGDLS and CDR2 is YYNGEE in the germline V gene. CDR3 length equals 16 residues.

This sequence joins TRBV7-8 and TRBJ2-1; tentatively, D is TRBD2 (5 bases). The CDR3 has 13 amino acids. Between the trimmed V and J ends, which lost 8 bases and 2 bases, there was a span of 10 bases. Per germline, CDR1 SGHVS and CDR2 FQNEAQ. CDR3 residues: CASEGLAYNEQFF. CDR3 in DNA: TGTGCCAGCGAGGGCCTAGCCTACAATGAGCAGTTCTTC.

This chain joins TRBV29-1 and TRBJ1-1; no clear D. The V gene's germline CDR1 is SQVTM and CDR2 ANQGSEA. The CDR3 loop spans 11 amino acids. Trimming left V 5 bases short and J 4 bases short, with 8 bases between. The CDR3 is CSVRSFTEAFF. The DNA for the CDR3 is TGCAGCGTTAGGAGTTTCACTGAAGCTTTCTTT.

In its sample, this clone was seen once. This rearrangement joins TRBV30 to TRBJ2-2, with D maybe TRBD2 (6 bases). The germline CDR1 and CDR2 sequences are GTSNPN and SVGIG (reference sequence). The CDR3 is 13 amino acids. The ends were cut back, 3 bases at V and 8 bases at J, with 13 bases in the middle. The CDR3 protein is CAWSMGGPGELFF. The CDR3 nucleotides read TGTGCCTGGAGCATGGGGGGTCCGGGGGAGCTGTTTTTT.

This chain links TRBV7-9 with TRBJ1-2; D perhaps matches TRBD1 (5 bases). V was clipped by 5 bases and J by 2 bases, with 15 bases between them. The CDR3 is made up of 15 amino acids. Germline CDR1 SEHNR, CDR2 FQNEAQ (reference sequence). This CDR3 is CASSTLAGLNYGYTF. In DNA form, the CDR3 reads TGTGCCAGCAGCACCTTGGCAGGGCTGAACTATGGCTACACCTTC.

V usage is TRBV9 and J usage is TRBJ2-7; 9 bases agree with TRBD1. Germline trimming cut 4 bases from V and 1 base from J; bases unmatched to any gene: 12. CDR1 is SGDLS, CDR2 YYNGEE, per germline. The CDR3 is 17 residues long. The CDR3 sequence is CASSPWAGTGMSYEQYF. As DNA, the CDR3 is TGTGCCAGCAGCCCCTGGGCAGGGACAGGGATGTCCTACGAGCAGTACTTC.

CDR3 protein: CASSNSGRGFYEQFF. The DNA for the CDR3 is TGTGCCAGCAGCAATAGCGGGAGGGGTTTTTATGAGCAGTTCTTC. The gene calls are TRBV11-3 and TRBJ2-1; the match to TRBD2 covers 11 bases. The CDR3 extends over 15 amino acids. Germline assignment: CDR1 SGHNT and CDR2 YENEEA. J was trimmed by 8 bases and V by 5 bases; bases with no gene match: 8.

The chain employs TRBV5-1 and TRBJ2-6, with 7 bases matching TRBD1. The V segment lost 0 bases and the J segment 3 bases; nucleotides outside the gene matches: 6. Germline CDR1 reads SGHRS; CDR2 reads YFSETQ. CDR3 size: 17 residues. CDR3 protein: CASSLGDREGGANVLTF. DNA for the CDR3: TGCGCCAGCAGCTTGGGCGACAGGGAAGGTGGGGCCAACGTCCTGACTTTC.

The chain employs TRBV5-4 and TRBJ2-2; no clear D. Germline V CDR1 and CDR2: SGHNT, YYREEE (reference sequence). Between the trimmed V and J ends, which lost 0 bases and 1 base, there was a span of 7 bases. The CDR3 is 15 residues long. CDR3 protein: CASSLVAGNTGELFF. The CDR3 nucleotides read TGTGCCAGCAGCTTGGTGGCAGGGAACACCGGGGAGCTGTTTTTT. The full variable domain, in which reference TRBV5-4 and TRBJ2-2 provide the parts outside the CDR3, is ETGVTQSPTHLIKTRGQQVTLRCSSQSGHNTVSWYQQALGQGPQFIFQYYREEENGRGNFPPRFSGLQFPNYSSELNVNALELDDSALYLCASSLVAGNTGELFFGEGSRLTVL.

The chain uses TRBV11-3 and TRBJ2-7; D is unclear. Germline V lookup: CDR1 SGHNT, CDR2 YENEEA. The CDR3 sequence is 14 residues long. Trimming stripped 0 bases from V and 5 bases from J, with 11 bases between. CDR3 in amino acids: CASSLDVSSHEQYF. In DNA, the CDR3 is TGTGCCAGCAGCTTAGACGTCAGTAGCCACGAGCAGTACTTC. The entire variable domain, with the rest obtained from reference TRBV11-3 and TRBJ2-7, is as follows: EAGVVQSPRYKIIEKKQPVAFWCNPISGHNTLYWYLQNLGQGPELLIRYENEEAVDDSQLPKDRFSAERLKGVDSTLKIQPAELGDSAVYLCASSLDVSSHEQYFGPGTRLTVT.

V gene TRBV11-3 combines with J gene TRBJ2-5; D is undetermined. Germline V gene sequence: CDR1 SGHNT, CDR2 YENEEA. The V and J ends lost 1 base and 1 base respectively, with 7 bases between them. This CDR3 region has 14 residues. The CDR3 nucleotides are TGTGCCAGCAGCTTAGCCGGTCTCCAAGAGACCCAGTACTTC. Translation gives CASSLAGLQETQYF.